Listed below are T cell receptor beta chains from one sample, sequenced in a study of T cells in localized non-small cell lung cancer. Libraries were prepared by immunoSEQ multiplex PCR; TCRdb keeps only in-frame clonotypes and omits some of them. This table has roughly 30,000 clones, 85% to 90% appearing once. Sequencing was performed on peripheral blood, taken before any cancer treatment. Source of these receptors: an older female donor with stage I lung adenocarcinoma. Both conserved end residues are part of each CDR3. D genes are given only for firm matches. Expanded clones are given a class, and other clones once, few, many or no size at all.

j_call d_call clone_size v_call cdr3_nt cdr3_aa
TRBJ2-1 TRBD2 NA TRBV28 TGTGCCAGCAGTTTAGCGGGGGGCCGCGAGCAGTTCTTC CASSLAGGREQFF
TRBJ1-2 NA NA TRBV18 TGTGCCAGCTCATCATTCTGGGAGGGGGTTAACTATGGCTACACCTTC CASSSFWEGVNYGYTF
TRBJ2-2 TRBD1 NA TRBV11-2 TGTGCCAGCAGCCCGGACAGGGAGGACACCGGGGAGCTGTTTTTT CASSPDREDTGELFF
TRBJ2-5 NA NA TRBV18 TGTGCCAGCTCACCCCCTTCGCTAGCCCAAGAGACCCAGTACTTC CASSPPSLAQETQYF
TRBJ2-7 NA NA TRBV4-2 TGTGCCAGCAGCCGAGGGACACCCGCCTACGAGCAGTACTTC CASSRGTPAYEQYF
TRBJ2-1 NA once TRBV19 TGTGCCAGTAGTATAGATCCTACCCGCAATGAGCAGTTCTTC CASSIDPTRNEQFF
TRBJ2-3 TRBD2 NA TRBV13 TGTGCCAGCAGCTCTAGGACTAGCGGGAGCGCAGATACGCAGTATTTT CASSSRTSGSADTQYF
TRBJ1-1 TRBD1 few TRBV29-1 TGCAGCGGTGGACAGGGGCCCACTGAAGCTTTCTTT CSGGQGPTEAFF
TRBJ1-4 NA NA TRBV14 TGTGCCAGCAGCCGTCTAAATGAAAAACTGTTTTTT CASSRLNEKLFF
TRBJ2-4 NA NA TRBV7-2 TGTGCCAGCAGCTTACAGGGAGTTCAGTACTTC CASSLQGVQYF
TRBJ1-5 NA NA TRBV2 TGTGCCACCTGGGGGGGAGCCCGCAACCAGCCCCAGCATTTT CATWGGARNQPQHF
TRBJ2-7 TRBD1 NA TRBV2 TGTGCCAGAGAGCCGGGACAGGGGATGGGGAGGTCCTACGAGCAGTACTTC CAREPGQGMGRSYEQYF
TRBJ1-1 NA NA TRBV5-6 TGTGCCAGCAGGGTCGGAATGAACACTGAAGCTTTCTTT CASRVGMNTEAFF
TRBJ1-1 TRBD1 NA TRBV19 TGTGCCAGTAGTCTACTCCCAGGGGGTTTAGCTTTCTTT CASSLLPGGLAFF
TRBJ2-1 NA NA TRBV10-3 TGTGCCATCAGCTCTGGGGACTACAATGAGCAGTTCTTC CAISSGDYNEQFF
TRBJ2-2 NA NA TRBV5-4 TGTGCCAGCAGCTTAAGCAGAACCGGGGAGCTGTTTTTT CASSLSRTGELFF
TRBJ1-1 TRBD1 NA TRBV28 TGTGCCAGCACTCCAGACAGGGTTGAAGCTTTCTTT CASTPDRVEAFF
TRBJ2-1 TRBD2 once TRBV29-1 TGCAGCGTCCCGCTTAGACTAGCGGGAGCCTACAATGAGCAGTTCTTC CSVPLRLAGAYNEQFF
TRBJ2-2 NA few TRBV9 TGTGCCAGCAGCCGTAGTGGGGACACCGGGGAGCTGTTTTTT CASSRSGDTGELFF
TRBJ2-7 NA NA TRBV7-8 TGTGCCAGCACCTGGACCCAAACCTACGAGCAGTACTTC CASTWTQTYEQYF
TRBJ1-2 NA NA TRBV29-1 TGCAGCGTCTCACCGATAGGTGGCTACACCTTC CSVSPIGGYTF
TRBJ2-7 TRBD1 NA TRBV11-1 TGTGCCAGCAGCTTGTCCACAGGGGACGGTGAGCAGTACTTC CASSLSTGDGEQYF
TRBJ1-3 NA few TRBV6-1 TGTGCCAGCAAGCATAACACCATATATTTT CASKHNTIYF
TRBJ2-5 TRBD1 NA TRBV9 TGTGCCAGCAGCGTAGGACTGGGACAGCAAGAGACCCAGTACTTC CASSVGLGQQETQYF
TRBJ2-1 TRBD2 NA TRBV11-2 TGTGCCAGCAGCCAGGGACTAGCGGGAGAGAGTGAGCAGTTCTTC CASSQGLAGESEQFF
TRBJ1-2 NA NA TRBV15 TGTGCCACCAGCAGGGGGGCATCGGGCTATGGCTACACCTTC CATSRGASGYGYTF
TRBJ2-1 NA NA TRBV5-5 TGTGCCAGCAGCTTGGAGATCTCCTACAATGAGCAGTTCTTC CASSLEISYNEQFF
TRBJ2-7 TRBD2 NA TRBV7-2 TGTGCCAGCAGCTTTACTAGCGGGAGCGCGTGGGAGCAGTACTTC CASSFTSGSAWEQYF
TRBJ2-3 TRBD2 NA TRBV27 TGTGCCAGCAGGCGACGGGGGGCAGATACGCAGTATTTT CASRRRGADTQYF
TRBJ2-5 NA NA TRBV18 TGTGCCAGCTCACTCCCCACACTAGTGACGGGGCTAGGAGAGACCCAGTACTTC CASSLPTLVTGLGETQYF
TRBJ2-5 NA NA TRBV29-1 TGCAGCGTTGAGAGGGGGGGCCAAGAGACCCAGTACTTC CSVERGGQETQYF
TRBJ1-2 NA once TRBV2 TGTGCCAGCACAATGCAGGGAGGTGGCTACACCTTC CASTMQGGGYTF
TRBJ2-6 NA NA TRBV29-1 TGCAGCGCCGGTGGGGCTGCGACTGGGGCCAACGTCCTGACTTTC CSAGGAATGANVLTF
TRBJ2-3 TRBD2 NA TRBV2 TGTGCCAGCAGTTTAGCGGAAGCGGGGTCAGATACGCAGTATTTT CASSLAEAGSDTQYF
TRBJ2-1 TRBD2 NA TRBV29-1 TGCAGCGTTGTTGGCGGGAGCTCCTACAATGAGCAGTTCTTC CSVVGGSSYNEQFF
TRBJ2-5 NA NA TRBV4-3 TGCGCCAGCAGCCAAGCCCCATCTGGCGCGGAGACCCAGTACTTC CASSQAPSGAETQYF
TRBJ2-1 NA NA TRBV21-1 TGTGCCAGCAGCAAAATTAGGACTAGCGGGAGTAATGAGCAGTTCTTC CASSKIRTSGSNEQFF
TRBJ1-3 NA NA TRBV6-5 TGTGCCAGCAGTTACGACAGGAGCTCTGGAAACACCATATATTTT CASSYDRSSGNTIYF
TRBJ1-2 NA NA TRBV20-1 TGCAGTGCTAGAGAAGAGAATGGCTACACCTTC CSAREENGYTF
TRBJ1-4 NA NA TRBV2 TGTGCCAGCGCGTCCTCGACAGGACCTCATGAAAAACTGTTTTTT CASASSTGPHEKLFF
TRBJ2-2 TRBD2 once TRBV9 TGTGCCAGCAGCGCCCTTGGACTAGCGGGAGTATCCGGGGAGCTGTTTTTT CASSALGLAGVSGELFF
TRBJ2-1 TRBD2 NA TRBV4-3 TGCGCCAGCAGCCAAGAGCGCCTAGCGGAAGGCAATGAGCAGTTCTTC CASSQERLAEGNEQFF
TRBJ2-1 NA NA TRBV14 TGTGCCAGCAGCCAAGATGGCAGGGCGCGCTACAATGAGCAGTTCTTC CASSQDGRARYNEQFF
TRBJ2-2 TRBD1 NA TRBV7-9 TGTGCCAGCAGCCTAGACAGGGCGCTGTTTTTT CASSLDRALFF
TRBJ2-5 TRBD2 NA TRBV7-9 TGTGCCAGCAGCTCGGGACTAGCGGGGTACTCAGAGACCCAGTACTTC CASSSGLAGYSETQYF
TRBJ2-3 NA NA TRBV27 TGTGCCAGCAGTTTTCCCGCCACAGATACGCAGTATTTT CASSFPATDTQYF
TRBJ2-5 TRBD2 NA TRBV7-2 TGTGCCAGCAGCCCAAGGGGAGGGTCGCCCCCAGAGACCCAGTACTTC CASSPRGGSPPETQYF
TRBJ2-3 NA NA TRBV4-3 TGCGCCAGCAGCCAAGGATACCCGGCAGATACGCAGTATTTT CASSQGYPADTQYF